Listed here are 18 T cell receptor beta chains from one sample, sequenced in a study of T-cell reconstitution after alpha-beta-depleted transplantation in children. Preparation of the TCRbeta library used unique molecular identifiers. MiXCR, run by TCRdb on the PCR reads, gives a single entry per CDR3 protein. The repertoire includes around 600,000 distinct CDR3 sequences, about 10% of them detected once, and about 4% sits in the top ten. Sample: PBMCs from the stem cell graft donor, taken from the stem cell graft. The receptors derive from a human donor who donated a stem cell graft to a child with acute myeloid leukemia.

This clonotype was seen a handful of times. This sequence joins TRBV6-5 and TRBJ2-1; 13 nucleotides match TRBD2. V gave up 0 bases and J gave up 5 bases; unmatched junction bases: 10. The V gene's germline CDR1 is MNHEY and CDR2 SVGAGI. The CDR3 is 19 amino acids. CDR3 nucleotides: TGTGCCAGCAGTTACTCTTCACCGGGACTAGCGGGAATCAACAATGAGCAGTTCTTC. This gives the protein CASSYSSPGLAGINNEQFF.

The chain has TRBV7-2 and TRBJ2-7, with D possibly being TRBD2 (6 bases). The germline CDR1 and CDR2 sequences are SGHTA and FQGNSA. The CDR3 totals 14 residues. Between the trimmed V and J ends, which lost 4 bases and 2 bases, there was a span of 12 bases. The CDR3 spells CASSSWTKTYEQYF. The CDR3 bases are TGTGCCAGCAGCTCCTGGACTAAAACCTACGAGCAGTACTTC. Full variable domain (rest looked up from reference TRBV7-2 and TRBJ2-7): GAGVSQSPSNKVTEKGKDVELRCDPISGHTALYWYRQSLGQGLEFLIYFQGNSAPDKSGLPSDRFSAERTGGSVSTLTIQRTQQEDSAVYLCASSSWTKTYEQYFGPGTRLTVT.

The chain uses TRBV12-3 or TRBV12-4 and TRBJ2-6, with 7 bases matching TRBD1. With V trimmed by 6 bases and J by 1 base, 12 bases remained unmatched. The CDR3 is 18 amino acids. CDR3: CASRSRDSRLSGANVLTF. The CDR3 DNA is TGTGCCAGCAGGTCCCGGGACAGCCGCCTTTCTGGGGCCAACGTCCTGACTTTC.

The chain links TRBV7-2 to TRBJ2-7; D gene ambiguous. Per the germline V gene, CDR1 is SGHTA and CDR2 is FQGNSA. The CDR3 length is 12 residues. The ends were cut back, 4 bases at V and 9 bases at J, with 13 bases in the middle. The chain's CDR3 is CASSSRIEAQYF. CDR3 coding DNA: TGTGCCAGCAGCTCTCGAATCGAGGCGCAGTACTTC.

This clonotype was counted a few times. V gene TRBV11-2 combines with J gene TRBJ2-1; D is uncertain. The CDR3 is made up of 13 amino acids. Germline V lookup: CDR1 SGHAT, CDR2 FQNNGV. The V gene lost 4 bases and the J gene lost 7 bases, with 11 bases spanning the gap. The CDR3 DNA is TGTGCCAGCAGCTATGGGGTAACGAATGAGCAGTTCTTC. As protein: CASSYGVTNEQFF.

The CDR3 loop reads CSASPREMNTEAFF. As DNA, the CDR3 is TGCAGTGCTAGTCCCAGGGAGATGAACACTGAAGCTTTCTTT. The rearrangement uses TRBV20-1 and TRBJ1-1, with a possible D match to TRBD1 (5 bases). V was trimmed by 3 bases and J by 0 bases, leaving 11 bases between them. The CDR3 is made up of 14 amino acids. Germline CDR1 is DFQATT and CDR2 is SNEGSKA (reference sequence).

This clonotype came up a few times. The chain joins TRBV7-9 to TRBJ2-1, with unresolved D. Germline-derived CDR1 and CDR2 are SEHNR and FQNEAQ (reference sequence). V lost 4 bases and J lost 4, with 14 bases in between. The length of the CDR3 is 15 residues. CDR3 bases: TGTGCCAGCAGCTCCCGTGCACCTCCTTACAATGAGCAGTTCTTC. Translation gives CASSSRAPPYNEQFF.

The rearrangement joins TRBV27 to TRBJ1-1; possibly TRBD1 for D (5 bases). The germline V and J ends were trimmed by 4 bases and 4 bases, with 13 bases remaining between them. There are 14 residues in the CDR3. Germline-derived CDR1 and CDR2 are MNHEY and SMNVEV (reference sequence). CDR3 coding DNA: TGTGCCAGCAGTTATAGGGGCGGGATCACTGAAGCTTTCTTT. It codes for CASSYRGGITEAFF.

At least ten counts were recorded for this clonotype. The CDR3 DNA reads as TGTGCCAGCAGTTCAGATGGGGTAGGCGAGCAGTACTTC. As protein: CASSSDGVGEQYF. The chain carries TRBV12-3 or TRBV12-4 and TRBJ2-7, with D uncertain. This CDR3 comprises 13 residues. The V gene lost 4 bases and the J gene lost 6 bases, with 13 bases spanning the gap.

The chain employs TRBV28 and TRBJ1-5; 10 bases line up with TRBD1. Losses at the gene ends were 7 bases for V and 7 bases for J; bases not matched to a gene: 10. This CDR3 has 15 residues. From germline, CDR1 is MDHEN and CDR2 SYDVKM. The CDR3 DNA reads TGTGCCAGCAACGACAGGGGGCGCTTCGGACAGCCCCAGCATTTT. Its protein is CASNDRGRFGQPQHF.

CDR3 DNA: TGTGCCAGCAGCCGCGGGACAGGGGTCGGGTTGGGGGGAGCAGATACGCAGTATTTT. This encodes CASSRGTGVGLGGADTQYF. The chain joins TRBV4-2 to TRBJ2-3, with 10 bases lining up with TRBD1. The CDR3 extends over 19 amino acids. V lost 4 bases and J lost 4; bases outside the gene matches: 17. In germline, CDR1 is LGHNA, CDR2 YNFKEQ.

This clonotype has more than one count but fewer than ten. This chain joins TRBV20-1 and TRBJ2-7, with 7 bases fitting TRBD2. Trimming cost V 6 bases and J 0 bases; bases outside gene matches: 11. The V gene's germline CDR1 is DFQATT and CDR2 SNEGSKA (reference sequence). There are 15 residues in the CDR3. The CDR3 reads CSARTRRGSSYEQYF. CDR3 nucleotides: TGCAGTGCGAGGACTAGACGCGGAAGCTCCTACGAGCAGTACTTC.

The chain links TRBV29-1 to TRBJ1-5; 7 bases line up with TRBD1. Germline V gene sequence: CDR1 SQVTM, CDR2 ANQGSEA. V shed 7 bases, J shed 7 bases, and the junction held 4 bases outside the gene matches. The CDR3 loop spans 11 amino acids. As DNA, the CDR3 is TGCAGCGCGCAGGGGGGACAGCCCCAGCATTTT. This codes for CSAQGGQPQHF.

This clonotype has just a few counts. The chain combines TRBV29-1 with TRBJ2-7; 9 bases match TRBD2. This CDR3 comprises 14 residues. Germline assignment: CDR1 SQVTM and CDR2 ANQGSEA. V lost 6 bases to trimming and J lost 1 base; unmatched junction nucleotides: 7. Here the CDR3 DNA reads TGCAGCGTCGCGGGGGGGGGCGAATCCTACGAGCAGTACTTC. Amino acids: CSVAGGGESYEQYF.

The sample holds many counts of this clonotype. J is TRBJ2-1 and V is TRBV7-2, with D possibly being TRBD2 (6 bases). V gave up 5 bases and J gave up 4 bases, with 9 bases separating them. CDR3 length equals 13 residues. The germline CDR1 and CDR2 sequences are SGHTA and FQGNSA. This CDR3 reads CASSPGGYNEQFF. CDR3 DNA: TGTGCCAGCAGCCCCGGGGGTTACAATGAGCAGTTCTTC.

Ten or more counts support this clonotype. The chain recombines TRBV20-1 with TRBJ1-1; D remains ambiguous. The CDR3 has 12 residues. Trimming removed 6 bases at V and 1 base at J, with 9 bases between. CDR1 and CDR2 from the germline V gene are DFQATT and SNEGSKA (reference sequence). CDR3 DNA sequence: TGCAGTGCCGGCAGGCAGAACACTGAAGCTTTCTTT. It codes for CSAGRQNTEAFF.

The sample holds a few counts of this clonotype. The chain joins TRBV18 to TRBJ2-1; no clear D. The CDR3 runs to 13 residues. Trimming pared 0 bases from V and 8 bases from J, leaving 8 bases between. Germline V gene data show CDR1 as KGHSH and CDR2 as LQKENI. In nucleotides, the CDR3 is TGTGCCAGCTCACCACCGAAGGGTTATGAGCAGTTCTTC. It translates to CASSPPKGYEQFF.

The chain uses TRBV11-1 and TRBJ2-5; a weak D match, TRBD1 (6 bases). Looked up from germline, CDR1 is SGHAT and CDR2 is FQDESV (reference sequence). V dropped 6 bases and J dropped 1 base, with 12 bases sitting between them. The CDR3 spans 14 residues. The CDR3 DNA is TGTGCCAGCAGTCCGGACAGACGCCAAGAGACCCAGTACTTC. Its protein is CASSPDRRQETQYF. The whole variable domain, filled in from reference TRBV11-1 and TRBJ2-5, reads EAEVAQSPRYKITEKSQAVAFWCDPISGHATLYWYRQILGQGPELLVQFQDESVVDDSQLPKDRFSAERLKGVDSTLKIQPAELGDSAMYLCASSPDRRQETQYFGPGTRLLVL.